This entry lists 10 T cell receptor beta chains sequenced from one sample in a study of chemoradiotherapy in HPV16-positive cancers. Profiled with immunoSEQ multiplex PCR; TCRdb holds only in-frame clones, not every one. The data contain roughly 2,000 clones, approximately 87% of them seen just once; the ten biggest clones take up roughly 9.2%. The specimen was tumor tissue, collected from a patient who underwent chemoradiotherapy. These receptors were collected from a human donor with HPV-associated anogenital cancer.

The chain uses TRBV7-9 and TRBJ1-1, with 7 bases matching TRBD1. CDR1 is SEHNR and CDR2 is FQNEAQ in the germline V gene (reference sequence). J lost 4 bases, V lost 4 bases, and 6 bases had no gene match. This CDR3 is 14 amino acids long. CDR3 protein: CASSYRDRGTEAFF. CDR3 DNA: TGTGCCAGCAGCTACCGGGACAGAGGCACTGAAGCTTTCTTT.

The V and J genes are TRBV6-4 and TRBJ2-1, with 9 bases identical to TRBD2. Losses at the gene ends were 3 bases for V and 4 bases for J; bases not matched to a gene: 7. Germline V gene data show CDR1 as MRHNA and CDR2 as SNTAGT. CDR3 size: 16 residues. The DNA of the CDR3 is TGTGCCAGCAGTGAGTCGGCTAGCGGGGCGTACAATGAGCAGTTCTTC. Its translation is CASSESASGAYNEQFF.

The rearrangement links TRBV6-1 to TRBJ1-5; D is uncertain. CDR3 size: 15 residues. Trimming removed 2 bases at V and 4 bases at J, with 12 bases between. The germline V gene encodes CDR1 MNHNS and CDR2 SASEGT. The CDR3 nucleotides are TGTGCCAGCAGTGAAAGCATTGAAGAGAATCAGCCCCAGCATTTT. Residues: CASSESIEENQPQHF.

The chain links TRBV29-1 to TRBJ2-7; no definite D call. The CDR3 extends over 10 amino acids. Germline lookup yields CDR1 SQVTM and CDR2 ANQGSEA. Trimming removed 3 bases at V and 4 bases at J, with 4 bases between. In DNA, the CDR3 is TGCAGCGTTGATCCGTACGAGCAGTACTTC. Its protein product is CSVDPYEQYF.

The chain links TRBV7-3 to TRBJ1-1; D ambiguous. Trimming removed 0 bases at V and 1 base at J, with 6 bases between. Germline CDR1 reads SGHTA; CDR2 reads FQGTGA. The CDR3 sequence is 14 residues long. The CDR3 DNA reads as TGTGCCAGCAGCTTAACCCCCCAGAACACTGAAGCTTTCTTT. Translating gives CASSLTPQNTEAFF.

The J gene is TRBJ2-2, the V gene TRBV19; 9 nucleotides match TRBD1. The CDR3 length is 14 residues. Germline-derived CDR1 and CDR2 are LNHDA and SQIVND (reference sequence). The J segment lost 3 bases and the V segment lost 6 bases, leaving 2 bases of the junction unmatched. CDR3 in amino acids: CASRWTGDTGELFF. CDR3 sequence (DNA): TGTGCCAGTAGGTGGACAGGGGACACCGGGGAGCTGTTTTTT.

The CDR3 is CSAALWGQGGKTQYF. CDR3 nucleotides: TGCAGCGCCGCCTTATGGGGACAGGGCGGAAAGACCCAGTACTTC. The J gene is TRBJ2-5, the V gene TRBV29-1; the match to TRBD1 covers 9 bases. Trimming took 7 bases from V and 6 from J; bases not matched to a gene: 15. The CDR3 covers 15 residues. Germline lookup yields CDR1 SQVTM and CDR2 ANQGSEA.

The chain employs TRBV29-1 and TRBJ2-1, with unresolved D. The germline gives CDR1 SQVTM, CDR2 ANQGSEA. V lost 7 bases, J lost 0 bases, and 16 bases lay in between. The CDR3 consists of 15 residues. The CDR3 bases are TGCAGCGCTAGGAAGGACCCAAGCTCCTACAATGAGCAGTTCTTC. This gives the protein CSARKDPSSYNEQFF.

This clone came up a few times. The chain has TRBV4-1 and TRBJ2-2; 8 bases match TRBD2. This CDR3 region has 17 residues. The V gene end was trimmed by 4 bases and the J gene end by 1 base; junction bases not matched to a gene: 8. Germline CDR1 MGHRA, CDR2 YSYEKL. The CDR3 DNA sequence: TGCGCCAGCAGCCGGAAAGGGCTAGCGGGGAACACCGGGGAGCTGTTTTTT. Translation: CASSRKGLAGNTGELFF.

The V and J genes are TRBV6-6 and TRBJ2-1; 10 bases align to TRBD1. Germline V gives CDR1 MNHNY, CDR2 SVGAGI (reference sequence). This CDR3 comprises 14 residues. Trimming cost V 6 bases and J 7 bases; bases outside gene matches: 6. CDR3: CASRPGQGFNEQFF. CDR3 coding DNA: TGTGCCAGCAGACCGGGACAGGGGTTTAATGAGCAGTTCTTC.